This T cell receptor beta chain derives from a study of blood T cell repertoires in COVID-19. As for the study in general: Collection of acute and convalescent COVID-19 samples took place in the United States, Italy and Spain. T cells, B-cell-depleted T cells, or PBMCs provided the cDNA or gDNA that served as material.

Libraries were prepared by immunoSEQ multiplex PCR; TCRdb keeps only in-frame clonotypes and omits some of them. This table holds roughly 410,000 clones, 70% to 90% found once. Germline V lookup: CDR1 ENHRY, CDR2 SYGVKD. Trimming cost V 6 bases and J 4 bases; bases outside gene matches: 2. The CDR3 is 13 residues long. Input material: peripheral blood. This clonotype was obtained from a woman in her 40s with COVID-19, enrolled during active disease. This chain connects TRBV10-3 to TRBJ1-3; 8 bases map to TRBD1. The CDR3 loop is CAIRTGDGNTIYF. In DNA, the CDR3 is TGTGCCATCAGGACAGGGGACGGAAACACCATATATTTT.